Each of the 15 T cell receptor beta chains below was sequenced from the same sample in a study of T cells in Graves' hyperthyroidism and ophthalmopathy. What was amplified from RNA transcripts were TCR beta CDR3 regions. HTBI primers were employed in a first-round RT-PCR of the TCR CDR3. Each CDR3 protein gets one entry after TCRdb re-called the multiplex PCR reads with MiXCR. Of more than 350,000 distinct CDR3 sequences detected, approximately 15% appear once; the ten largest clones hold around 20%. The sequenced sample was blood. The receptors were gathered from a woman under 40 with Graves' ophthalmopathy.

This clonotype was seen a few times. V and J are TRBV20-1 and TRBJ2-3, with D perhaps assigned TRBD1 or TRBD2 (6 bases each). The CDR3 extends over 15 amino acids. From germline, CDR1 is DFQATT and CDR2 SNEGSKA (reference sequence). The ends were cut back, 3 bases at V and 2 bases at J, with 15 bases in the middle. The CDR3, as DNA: TGCAGTGCTAGGAATCCAACGGGGGCCACAGATACGCAGTATTTT. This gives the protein CSARNPTGATDTQYF.

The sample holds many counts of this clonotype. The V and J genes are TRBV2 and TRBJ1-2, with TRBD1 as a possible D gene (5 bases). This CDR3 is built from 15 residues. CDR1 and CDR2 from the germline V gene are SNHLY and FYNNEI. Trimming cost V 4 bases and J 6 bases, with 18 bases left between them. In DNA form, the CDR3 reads TGTGCCAGCAGTGGAACAGGACCCTATCAGAATGGCTACACCTTC. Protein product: CASSGTGPYQNGYTF.

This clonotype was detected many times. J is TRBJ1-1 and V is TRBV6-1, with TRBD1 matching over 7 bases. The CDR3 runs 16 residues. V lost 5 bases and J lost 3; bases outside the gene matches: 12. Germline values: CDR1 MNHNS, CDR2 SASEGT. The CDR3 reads CASSRDSGIRDTEAFF. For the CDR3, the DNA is TGTGCCAGCAGTAGGGACAGTGGGATCCGAGACACTGAAGCTTTCTTT.

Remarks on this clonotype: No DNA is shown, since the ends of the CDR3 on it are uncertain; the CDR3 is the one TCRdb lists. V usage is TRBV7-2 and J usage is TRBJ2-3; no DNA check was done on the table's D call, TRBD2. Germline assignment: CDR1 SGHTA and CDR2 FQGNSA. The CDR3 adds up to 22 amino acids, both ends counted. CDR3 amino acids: CASSFYICSAEGSGGAPDTQYF.

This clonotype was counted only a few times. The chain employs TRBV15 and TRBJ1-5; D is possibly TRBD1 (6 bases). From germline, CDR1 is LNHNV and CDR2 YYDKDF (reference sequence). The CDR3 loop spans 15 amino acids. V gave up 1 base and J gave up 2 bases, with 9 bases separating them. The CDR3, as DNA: TGTGCCACCAGCAGAGGACAGGAGGGCAATCAGCCCCAGCATTTT. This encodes CATSRGQEGNQPQHF.

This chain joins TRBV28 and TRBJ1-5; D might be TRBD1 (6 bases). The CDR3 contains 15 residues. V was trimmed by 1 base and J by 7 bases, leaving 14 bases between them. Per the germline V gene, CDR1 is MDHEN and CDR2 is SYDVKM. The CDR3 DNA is TGTGCCAGCAGTTTATCAGCAGGGGCGGGGCAGCCCCAGCATTTT. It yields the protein CASSLSAGAGQPQHF.

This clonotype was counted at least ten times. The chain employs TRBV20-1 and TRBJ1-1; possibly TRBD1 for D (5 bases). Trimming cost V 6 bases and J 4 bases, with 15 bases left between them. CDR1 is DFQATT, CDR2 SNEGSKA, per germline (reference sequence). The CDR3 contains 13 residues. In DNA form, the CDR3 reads TGCAGTGCCAGAACATGGGGGGGCACTGAAGCTTTCTTT. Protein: CSARTWGGTEAFF.

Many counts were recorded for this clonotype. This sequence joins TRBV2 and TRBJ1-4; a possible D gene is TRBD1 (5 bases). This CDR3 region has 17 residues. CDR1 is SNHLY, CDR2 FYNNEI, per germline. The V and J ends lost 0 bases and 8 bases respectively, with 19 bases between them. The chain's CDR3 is CASSEARVGPHQEKLFF. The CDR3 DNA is TGTGCCAGCAGTGAAGCGAGAGTGGGGCCACATCAAGAAAAACTGTTTTTT.

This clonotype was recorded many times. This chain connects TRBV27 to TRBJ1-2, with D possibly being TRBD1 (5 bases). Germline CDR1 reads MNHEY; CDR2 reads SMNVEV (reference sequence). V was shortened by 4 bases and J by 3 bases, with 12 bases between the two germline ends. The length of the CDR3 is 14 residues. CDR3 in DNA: TGTGCCAGCAGTTCCTCGACAGTGGACTATGGCTACACCTTC. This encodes CASSSSTVDYGYTF.

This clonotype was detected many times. The CDR3 spells CASSVTGVTYGYTF. The CDR3 DNA reads TGTGCCAGCAGTGTGACAGGGGTTACCTATGGCTACACCTTC. V usage is TRBV2 and J usage is TRBJ1-2, with 8 bases lining up with TRBD1. Germline V CDR1 and CDR2: SNHLY, FYNNEI. This CDR3 has 14 amino acids. The V and J ends lost 4 bases and 4 bases, in that order; junction bases with no gene match: 5.

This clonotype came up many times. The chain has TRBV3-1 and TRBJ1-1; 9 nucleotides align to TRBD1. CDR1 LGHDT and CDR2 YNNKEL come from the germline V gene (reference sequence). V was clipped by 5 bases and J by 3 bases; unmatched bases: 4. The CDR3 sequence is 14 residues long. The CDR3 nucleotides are TGTGCCAGCAGCAGCCGGGACAGGGACACTGAAGCTTTCTTT. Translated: CASSSRDRDTEAFF.

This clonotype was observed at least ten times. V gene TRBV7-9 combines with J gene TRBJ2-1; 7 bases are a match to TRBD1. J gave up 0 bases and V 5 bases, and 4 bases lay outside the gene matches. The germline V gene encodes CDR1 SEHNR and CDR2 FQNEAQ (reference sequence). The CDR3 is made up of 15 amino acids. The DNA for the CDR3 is TGTGCCAGCAGCCCAACAGGGGACTCCTACAATGAGCAGTTCTTC. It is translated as CASSPTGDSYNEQFF.

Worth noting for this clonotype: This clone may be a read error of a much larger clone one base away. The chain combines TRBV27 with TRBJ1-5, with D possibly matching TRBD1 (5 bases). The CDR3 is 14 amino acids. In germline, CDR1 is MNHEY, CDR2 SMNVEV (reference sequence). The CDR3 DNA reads TGTGCCAGCAGTTTATGGTGGGGGGATCAGCCCCGGCATTTT. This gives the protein CASSLWWGDQPRHF.

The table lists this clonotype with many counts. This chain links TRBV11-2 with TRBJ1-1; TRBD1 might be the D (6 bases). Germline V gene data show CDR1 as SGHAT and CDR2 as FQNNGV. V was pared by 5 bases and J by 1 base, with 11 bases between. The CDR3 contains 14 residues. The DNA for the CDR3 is TGTGCCAGCAGCCCACAGGGTGGGAACACTGAAGCTTTCTTT. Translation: CASSPQGGNTEAFF.

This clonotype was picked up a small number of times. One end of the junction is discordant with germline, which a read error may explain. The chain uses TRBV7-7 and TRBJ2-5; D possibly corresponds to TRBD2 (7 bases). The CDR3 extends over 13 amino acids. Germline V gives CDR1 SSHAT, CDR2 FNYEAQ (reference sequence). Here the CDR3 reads CASRGGVGETQYF. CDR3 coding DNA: TGTGCTAGCAGAGGGGGGGTCGGGGAGACCCAGTACTTC.